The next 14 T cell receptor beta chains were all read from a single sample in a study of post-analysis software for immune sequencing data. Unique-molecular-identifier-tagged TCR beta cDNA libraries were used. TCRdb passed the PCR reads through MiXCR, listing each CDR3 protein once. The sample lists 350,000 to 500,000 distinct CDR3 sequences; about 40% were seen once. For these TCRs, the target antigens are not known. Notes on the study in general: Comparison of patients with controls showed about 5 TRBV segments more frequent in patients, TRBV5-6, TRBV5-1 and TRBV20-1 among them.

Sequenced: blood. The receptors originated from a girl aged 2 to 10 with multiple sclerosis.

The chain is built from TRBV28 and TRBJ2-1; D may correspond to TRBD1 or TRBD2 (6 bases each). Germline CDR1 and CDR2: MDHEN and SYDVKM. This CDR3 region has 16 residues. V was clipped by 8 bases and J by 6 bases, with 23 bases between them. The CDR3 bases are TGTGCCAGCTTTGGTGGGCCCGGGGGCCTAGGCAATGAGCAGTTCTTC. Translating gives CASFGGPGGLGNEQFF.

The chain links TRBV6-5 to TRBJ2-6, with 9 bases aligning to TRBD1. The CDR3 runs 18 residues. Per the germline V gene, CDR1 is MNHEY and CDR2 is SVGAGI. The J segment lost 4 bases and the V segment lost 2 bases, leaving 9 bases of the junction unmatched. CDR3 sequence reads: CASSYTSGTGYGANVLTF. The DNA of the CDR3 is TGTGCCAGCAGTTACACCTCCGGGACAGGGTACGGGGCCAACGTCCTGACTTTC.

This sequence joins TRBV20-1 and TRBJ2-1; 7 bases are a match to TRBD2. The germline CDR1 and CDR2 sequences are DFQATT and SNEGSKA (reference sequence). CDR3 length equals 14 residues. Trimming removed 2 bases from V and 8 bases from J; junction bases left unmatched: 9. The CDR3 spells CSARRPSGADEQFF. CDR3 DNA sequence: TGCAGTGCTAGAAGGCCCAGCGGGGCGGATGAGCAGTTCTTC.

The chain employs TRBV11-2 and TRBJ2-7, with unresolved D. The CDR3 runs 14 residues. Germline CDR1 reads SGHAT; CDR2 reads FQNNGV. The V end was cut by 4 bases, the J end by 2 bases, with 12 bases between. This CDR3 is CASSSLEHPYEQYF. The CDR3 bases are TGTGCCAGCAGCTCTCTCGAGCATCCCTACGAGCAGTACTTC.

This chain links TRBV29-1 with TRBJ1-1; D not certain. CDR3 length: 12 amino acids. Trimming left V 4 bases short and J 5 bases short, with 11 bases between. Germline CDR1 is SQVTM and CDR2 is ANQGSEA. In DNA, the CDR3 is TGCAGCGTTGTGAGGGTCGGGACTGAAGCTTTCTTT. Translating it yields CSVVRVGTEAFF.

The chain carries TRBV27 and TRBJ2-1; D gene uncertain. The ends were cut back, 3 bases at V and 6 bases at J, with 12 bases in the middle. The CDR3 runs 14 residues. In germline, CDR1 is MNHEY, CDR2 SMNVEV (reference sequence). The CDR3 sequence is CASSFLFESNEQFF. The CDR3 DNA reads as TGTGCCAGCAGTTTTCTATTCGAGAGCAATGAGCAGTTCTTC.

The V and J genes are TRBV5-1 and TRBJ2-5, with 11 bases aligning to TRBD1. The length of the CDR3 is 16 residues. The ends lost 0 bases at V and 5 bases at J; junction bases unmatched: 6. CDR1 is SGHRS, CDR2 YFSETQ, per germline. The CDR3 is CASSLEGQGAGETQYF. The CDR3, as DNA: TGCGCCAGCAGCTTGGAAGGACAGGGGGCCGGGGAGACCCAGTACTTC.

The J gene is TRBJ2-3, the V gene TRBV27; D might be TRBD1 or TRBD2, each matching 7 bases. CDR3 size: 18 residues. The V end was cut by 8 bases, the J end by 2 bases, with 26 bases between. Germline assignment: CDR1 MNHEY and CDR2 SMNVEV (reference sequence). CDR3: CASAQGVRRESSTDTQYF. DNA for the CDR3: TGTGCCAGCGCTCAGGGGGTCAGGCGGGAGTCCTCCACAGATACGCAGTATTTT.

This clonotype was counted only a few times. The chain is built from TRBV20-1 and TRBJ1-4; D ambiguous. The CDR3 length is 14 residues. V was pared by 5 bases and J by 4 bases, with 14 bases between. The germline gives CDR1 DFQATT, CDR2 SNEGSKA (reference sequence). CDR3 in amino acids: CSALSTGGNEKLFF. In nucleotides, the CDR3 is TGCAGTGCTTTAAGTACCGGCGGTAATGAAAAACTGTTTTTT.

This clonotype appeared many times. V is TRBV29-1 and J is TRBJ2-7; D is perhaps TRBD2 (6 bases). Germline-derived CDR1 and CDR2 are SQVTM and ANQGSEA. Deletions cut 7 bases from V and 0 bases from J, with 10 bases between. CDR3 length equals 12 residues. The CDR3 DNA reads TGCAGCGGGGGGGAGGTCTCCTACGAGCAGTACTTC. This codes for CSGGEVSYEQYF.

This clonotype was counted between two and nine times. This chain's CDR3 is CSARDLFRAYNEQFF. The CDR3 region has the DNA TGCAGTGCTAGAGATTTGTTCAGGGCGTACAATGAGCAGTTCTTC. This chain links TRBV20-1 with TRBJ2-1; TRBD1 is a possible D gene (5 bases). The CDR3 has 15 amino acids. Trimming stripped 0 bases from V and 4 bases from J, with 13 bases between. CDR1 and CDR2 from the germline V gene are DFQATT and SNEGSKA (reference sequence).

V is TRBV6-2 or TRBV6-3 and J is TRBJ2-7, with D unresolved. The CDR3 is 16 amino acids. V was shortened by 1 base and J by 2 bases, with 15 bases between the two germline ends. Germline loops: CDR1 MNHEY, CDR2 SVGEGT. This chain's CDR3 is CASSYYPMEGPYEQYF. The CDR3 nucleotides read TGTGCCAGCAGTTACTACCCCATGGAAGGGCCCTACGAGCAGTACTTC.

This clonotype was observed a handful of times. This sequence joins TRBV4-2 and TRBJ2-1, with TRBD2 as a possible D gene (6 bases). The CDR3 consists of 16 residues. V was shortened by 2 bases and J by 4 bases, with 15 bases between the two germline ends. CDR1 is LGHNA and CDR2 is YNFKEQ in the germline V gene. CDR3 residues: CASSQSGTGAYNEQFF. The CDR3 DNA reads TGTGCCAGCAGCCAATCCGGGACTGGCGCTTACAATGAGCAGTTCTTC.

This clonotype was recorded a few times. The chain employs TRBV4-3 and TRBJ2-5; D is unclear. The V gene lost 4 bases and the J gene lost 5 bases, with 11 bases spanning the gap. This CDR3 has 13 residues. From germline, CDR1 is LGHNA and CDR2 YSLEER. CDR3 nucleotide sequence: TGCGCCAGCAGCCGCAAATACCTGGAGACCCAGTACTTC. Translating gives CASSRKYLETQYF.